This entry describes one T cell receptor (beta chain). No antigen is known for it. The CDR3 length is 17 residues. The germline V gene encodes CDR1 MNHEY and CDR2 SVGAGI. This record belongs to a study of blood T cells in healthy people across ages. Alongside a J-beta primer mix, a sample-barcoded 5' primer served in a second PCR lasting about 7 to 11 cycles. TCRdb called the 5' RACE reads again in MiXCR, with one record for every CDR3 protein. The repertoire holds 1,800,000 or so distinct CDR3 sequences, with about two fifths as singletons. Study-wide findings and caveats: Older individuals had lower TCR beta diversity per million T cells (the decline was roughly linear).

The sample consisted of blood. The clonotype was recovered from a human donor in good health. V and J are TRBV6-5 and TRBJ2-1, with 12 bases fitting TRBD1. With the DNA end fitting TRBJ2-7 better, the J assignment may be wrong. CDR3 DNA sequence: TGTGCCAGCAGTTACGGGGACAGGGGGCGAGTCTACAATGAGCAGTACTTC. Translating it yields CASSYGDRGRVYNEQYF.